This entry features one TCR beta chain sequence. Its antigen is unknown. The sample comes from a study of T cells after yellow fever vaccination. Study summary: Fractions containing few cells were prepared with SMART-Seq v4 Ultra Low Input. Overall study results and limits: Abundant bulk-population clonotypes could contaminate the FACS-sorted repertoires.

Per germline, CDR1 GTSNPN and CDR2 SVGIG (reference sequence). Deletions cut 8 bases from V and 0 bases from J, with 8 bases between. The CDR3 sequence is 12 residues long. Synthesis of TCR cDNA relied on 5'RACE template switching, which attached a universal primer site and UMIs. TCRdb recomputed calls from the 5' RACE reads with MiXCR, one row per CDR3 protein. The sample yields 510,000 or so distinct CDR3 sequences, 15% to 20% seen once. The chain is built from TRBV30 and TRBJ2-1; D ambiguous. The source was PBMCs, collected 15 days after the yellow fever booster vaccination. The TCR was taken from a man aged 25-45 years who received the YFV17D yellow fever vaccine. CDR3 nucleotides: TGTGCCGGAACCACCTCCTACAATGAGCAGTTCTTC. Protein sequence: CAGTTSYNEQFF.